The T cell receptor beta chain described here comes from a study of T cells in Graves' hyperthyroidism and ophthalmopathy. This clonotype was recorded many times. Its target is unknown. Study-level points and caveats: Most thyroid clonotypes that were expanded above 0.001 also turned up in blood.

Stable disease denoted Graves' hyperthyroidism without ophthalmopathy progression within 18 months. Those with hyperthyroidism were 18 to 65 years old, newly diagnosed, and ill for under 2 months. Researchers barred patients who had uncontrolled infection, other autoimmune disease, pregnancy or lactation. Trimming shortened V by 3 bases and J by 0 bases, and 6 bases separated the two germline ends. This CDR3 is 14 amino acids long. Researchers took RNA transcripts and amplified the TCR beta CDR3 regions from them. With the HTBI primer set, the TCR CDR3 went through a first round of RT-PCR. TCRdb recomputed calls from the multiplex PCR reads with MiXCR, one row per CDR3 protein. Here the sample spans 530,000 or so distinct CDR3 sequences, about half being singletons.

The source of this sequence is a woman aged 18-29 years with Graves' hyperthyroidism. The genes are TRBV12-3 or TRBV12-4 and TRBJ1-3; D call uncertain. Sample: peripheral blood or thyroid tissue (not recorded which). Here the CDR3 reads CASSLIVSGNTIYF. The CDR3 DNA sequence: TGTGCCAGCAGTTTGATAGTCTCTGGAAACACCATATATTTT.